A selection of T cell receptor beta chains follows, all from one sample in a study of CD8+CD57+ T cells in acquired aplastic anemia. TCRdb itself ran the reads through MiXCR, one entry per CDR3 protein. The sample has 150,000 to 200,000 distinct CDR3 sequences; more than 45% are singletons. The sequencing sample was made of sorted CD4+, CD8+, or CD8+CD57+ T cells (not recorded which) from PBMCs. Every receptor here comes from a human donor with aplastic anemia. Each CDR3 is given with its conserved first and last residue. D genes are given only for firm matches. Rows may omit the clone size; those that give it use once, few, many or a size class.

many	TRBV3-1	TRBJ2-7	-	CASSQGMVIYEQYF	TGTGCCAGCAGCCAAGGCATGGTGATCTACGAGCAGTACTTC
many	TRBV29-1	TRBJ2-2	TRBD2	CSTRLAGMNTGELFF	TGCAGCACCCGACTAGCGGGGATGAACACCGGGGAGCTGTTTTTT
once	TRBV2	TRBJ1-6	-	CASTGQPIRSPLHF	TGTGCCAGCACAGGACAGCCGATTCGTTCACCCCTCCACTTT
-	TRBV6-1	TRBJ1-5	-	CASSEVGVGQPQHF	TGTGCCAGCAGTGAAGTGGGGGTAGGACAGCCCCAGCATTTT
once	TRBV24-1	TRBJ2-3	TRBD1	CATSDLQRQGNTDTQYF	TGTGCCACCAGTGATTTACAGAGACAGGGGAACACAGATACGCAGTATTTT
-	TRBV9	TRBJ2-5	-	CASSVLWEGTQYF	TGTGCCAGCAGCGTTCTTTGGGAAGGGACCCAGTACTTC
many	TRBV7-3	TRBJ2-7	-	CASSLGGGQGAYEQYF	TGTGCCAGCAGCTTAGGCGGGGGGCAGGGGGCGTACGAGCAGTACTTC
-	TRBV24-1	TRBJ2-2	-	CATSDLRSTGELFF	TGTGCCACCAGTGATTTGCGAAGCACCGGGGAGCTGTTTTTT
few	TRBV10-1	TRBJ2-1	-	CASQSQGLQQFF	TGCGCCAGCCAGTCACAGGGACTACAGCAGTTCTTC
-	TRBV19	TRBJ2-3	-	CASSIKGPSTDTQYF	TGTGCCAGTAGTATTAAGGGGCCTAGCACAGATACGCAGTATTTT
few	TRBV5-1	TRBJ2-7	TRBD2	CASTGGGPYEQYF	TGCGCCAGCACTGGCGGGGGTCCCTACGAGCAGTACTTC
many	TRBV6-5	TRBJ1-5	TRBD1	CASSWTGGLQPQHF	TGTGCCAGCAGTTGGACAGGGGGCTTGCAGCCCCAGCATTTT
few	TRBV6-2/TRBV6-3	TRBJ1-1	-	CASSYPIYRGTEAFF	TGTGCCAGCAGTTACCCTATCTATAGGGGCACTGAAGCTTTCTTT
many	TRBV11-2	TRBJ2-7	TRBD1	CASSLGGTGIPYEQYF	TGTGCCAGCAGCTTAGGGGGGACAGGGATTCCCTACGAGCAGTACTTC
-	TRBV9	TRBJ1-2	TRBD1	CASSARTGEDGYTF	TGTGCCAGCAGTGCCAGGACAGGGGAGGATGGCTACACCTTC
many	TRBV7-8	TRBJ2-5	-	CASSPPRQTQYF	TGTGCCAGCAGCCCACCGCGTCAGACCCAGTACTTC
many	TRBV6-1	TRBJ1-6	-	CASRFDTNYNSPLHF	TGTGCCAGCAGATTTGACACCAACTATAATTCACCCCTCCACTTT
-	TRBV3-1	TRBJ2-7	-	CASSRGDYEQYF	TGTGCCAGCAGCCGTGGCGACTACGAGCAGTACTTC
many	TRBV7-3	TRBJ2-7	-	CASSLKDILGYEQYF	TGTGCCAGCAGCTTAAAGGACATCCTCGGGTACGAGCAGTACTTC
-	TRBV7-9	TRBJ1-4	-	CASSLASEKLFF	TGTGCCAGCAGCTTAGCATCTGAAAAACTGTTTTTT
once	TRBV14	TRBJ2-2	TRBD2	CATSGNTGELFF	TGTGCCACTAGCGGGAACACCGGGGAGCTGTTTTTT
many	TRBV24-1	TRBJ2-3	TRBD2	CATSDPGRGRGDTQYF	TGTGCCACCAGTGATCCGGGGCGGGGGAGAGGAGATACGCAGTATTTT
-	TRBV10-3	TRBJ2-7	TRBD1	CAIKAQGAGEQYF	TGTGCCATCAAGGCACAGGGGGCAGGAGAGCAGTACTTC
-	TRBV4-3	TRBJ2-7	TRBD1	CASSPEQGASYEQYF	TGCGCCAGCAGCCCCGAACAGGGGGCGAGCTACGAGCAGTACTTC
-	TRBV9	TRBJ1-6	-	CASSVARSSSYNSPLHF	TGTGCCAGCAGCGTAGCGCGGAGTAGCTCCTATAATTCACCCCTCCACTTT
once	TRBV29-1	TRBJ2-3	-	CSAKFSGRTDTQYF	TGCAGCGCGAAATTTAGCGGCCGCACAGATACGCAGTATTTT
-	TRBV19	TRBJ1-5	-	CASDYHSNQPQHF	TGTGCCAGTGATTACCATAGCAATCAGCCCCAGCATTTT
-	TRBV29-1	TRBJ2-7	-	CSAIGTGANSYEQYF	TGCAGCGCTATAGGAACAGGAGCCAACTCCTACGAGCAGTACTTC
-	TRBV10-3	TRBJ2-6	-	CAISDPGGSGANVLTF	TGTGCCATCAGTGACCCGGGGGGCTCCGGGGCCAACGTCCTGACTTTC
many	TRBV11-3	TRBJ2-2	TRBD1	CASTIGTGNTGELFF	TGTGCCAGCACTATTGGGACAGGGAACACCGGGGAGCTGTTTTTT
-	TRBV10-3	TRBJ1-1	-	CAISESSGLRVGTEAFF	TGTGCCATCAGTGAGTCGTCAGGGCTCAGGGTGGGCACTGAAGCTTTCTTT
-	TRBV2	TRBJ2-5	TRBD2	CASSFAGGAETQYF	TGTGCCAGCAGTTTCGCGGGGGGGGCAGAGACCCAGTACTTC
-	TRBV29-1	TRBJ2-3	-	CSVEVYAVGSTDTQYF	TGCAGCGTTGAGGTCTATGCCGTGGGTAGCACAGATACGCAGTATTTT
-	TRBV29-1	TRBJ1-3	TRBD1	CSVEGQALSGNTIYF	TGCAGCGTTGAGGGACAGGCTCTCTCTGGAAACACCATATATTTT
many	TRBV20-1	TRBJ1-1	-	CSASGGAGANTEAFF	TGCAGTGCTAGTGGAGGGGCGGGGGCAAACACTGAAGCTTTCTTT
-	TRBV5-4	TRBJ2-5	-	CASSLGTAWETQYF	TGTGCCAGCAGCTTAGGGACCGCATGGGAGACCCAGTACTTC
-	TRBV19	TRBJ1-6	-	CAGGGSVENSPLHF	TGTGCCGGTGGGGGGAGCGTGGAGAATTCACCCCTCCACTTT
-	TRBV6-1	TRBJ2-1	TRBD2	CASRQAGGYNEQFF	TGTGCCAGCAGACAAGCGGGGGGGTACAATGAGCAGTTCTTC
-	TRBV10-2	TRBJ2-7	TRBD1	CASSLTGETYEQYF	TGCGCCAGCAGTTTGACAGGGGAAACCTACGAGCAGTACTTC
many	TRBV7-6	TRBJ1-3	TRBD1	CASSLEVGTGGSGNTIYF	TGTGCCAGCAGCTTAGAGGTTGGGACAGGGGGCTCTGGAAACACCATATATTTT
-	TRBV15	TRBJ2-3	TRBD1	CATSRADRGRADTQYF	TGTGCCACCAGCAGAGCCGACAGGGGACGGGCAGATACGCAGTATTTT
-	TRBV10-3	TRBJ2-5	-	CAISEGGQAIFGTQYF	TGTGCCATCAGTGAGGGGGGACAAGCGATATTTGGGACCCAGTACTTC
many	TRBV20-1	TRBJ2-5	-	CSARVVLLSGTQETQYF	TGCAGTGCTAGAGTAGTTCTCCTTTCCGGAACACAAGAGACCCAGTACTTC
many	TRBV6-1	TRBJ2-2	TRBD2	CASSEGGGTELFF	TGTGCCAGCAGTGAGGGCGGGGGAACGGAGCTGTTTTTT